This T cell receptor beta chain was sequenced during a study of human thymus T cells. TCRdb keeps only in-frame clones here, not all; method: immunoSEQ multiplex PCR. The repertoire has more than 50,000 clones, nearly 95% of them found once; the top ten carry roughly 5.6%. Having surgery to correct congenital heart defects, healthy Finnish infants acted as the donors. Half of the eight donors gave about 0.45-1 mL blood during surgery. All available leukocytes, rather than a set cell count, yielded the blood DNA. Study findings and constraints: Blood and thymic repertoires both appeared biased in V and J gene usage.

This clone was picked up one time. Its antigen is unknown. The CDR3 has 14 amino acids. Germline values: CDR1 ENHRY, CDR2 SYGVKD. Trimming took off 6 bases at V and 1 base at J, with 9 bases between the two ends. This sequence originates from a boy in the first two years of life with a congenital heart defect but otherwise immunologically healthy. This chain uses TRBV10-3 with TRBJ2-2, with a tentative D call TRBD1 (6 bases). The sequenced material came from blood. In nucleotides, the CDR3 is TGTGCCATCAGACAGGGAAGGAACACCGGGGAGCTGTTTTTT. Translated, it gives CAIRQGRNTGELFF.